The 6 T cell receptor beta chains below were found in one sample sequenced in a study of blood T cell repertoires in COVID-19. Produced via immunoSEQ multiplex PCR; TCRdb's table is partial and in-frame only. The data hold roughly 64,000 clones, with around 80% observed a single time. Sequenced: peripheral blood. The receptors were gathered from a man aged 60 to 69 with COVID-19, enrolled during active disease.

This chain connects TRBV5-4 to TRBJ2-3, with 7 bases lining up with TRBD2. This CDR3 spans 14 amino acids. Losses at the gene ends were 0 bases for V and 5 bases for J; bases not matched to a gene: 3. The germline V gene encodes CDR1 SGHNT and CDR2 YYREEE (reference sequence). The CDR3 is CASSLGGEGDTQYF. As DNA, the CDR3 is TGTGCCAGCAGCTTGGGGGGGGAGGGAGATACGCAGTATTTT.

The chain employs TRBV29-1 and TRBJ2-1; 7 positions agree with TRBD2. This CDR3 has 14 amino acids. J gave up 8 bases and V 3 bases, and 10 bases lay outside the gene matches. Germline-derived CDR1 and CDR2 are SQVTM and ANQGSEA. The CDR3 loop reads CSVEGGIPTDEQFF. The CDR3 nucleotides are TGCAGCGTTGAGGGGGGGATACCTACGGATGAGCAGTTCTTC.

In its sample, this clone was seen many times. The CDR3 loop reads CASTPAGTYNEQFF. CDR3 nucleotide sequence: TGCGCCAGCACCCCAGCGGGAACCTACAATGAGCAGTTCTTC. The gene calls are TRBV5-1 and TRBJ2-1; 7 nucleotides line up with TRBD2. Unmatched junction bases numbered 5, after V lost 6 bases and J lost 2 bases. Germline lookup yields CDR1 SGHRS and CDR2 YFSETQ. This CDR3 has 14 amino acids.

The V gene is TRBV6-5, the J gene TRBJ2-7, with 7 bases identical to TRBD2. The CDR3 has 15 residues. The germline V gene has CDR1 MNHEY and CDR2 SVGAGI. J was trimmed by 7 bases and V by 0 bases; bases with no gene match: 9. This CDR3 is CASSYSAHPGGEQYF. The DNA for the CDR3 is TGTGCCAGCAGTTACTCGGCGCACCCCGGGGGGGAGCAGTACTTC.

This sequence joins TRBV27 and TRBJ2-2; weak D call: TRBD1 (6 bases). CDR1 is MNHEY, CDR2 SMNVEV, per germline (reference sequence). V lost 5 bases to trimming and J lost 0 bases, with 10 bases between them. This CDR3 region has 15 residues. The CDR3 sequence: CASSIDRPNTGELFF. The CDR3 DNA follows: TGTGCCAGCAGTATTGACAGGCCGAACACCGGGGAGCTGTTTTTT.

This chain connects TRBV12-3 or TRBV12-4 to TRBJ2-4; a weak D match, TRBD2 (5 bases). Trimming pared 3 bases from V and 12 bases from J, leaving 9 bases between. The CDR3 length is 11 residues. The CDR3 nucleotides are TGTGCCAGCAGTTTTTCCCGGGATCAGTACTTC. This translates into CASSFSRDQYF.